This T cell receptor (beta chain) was recorded in a study of beta chain features in type 1 diabetes. Study-level background: Patients did not differ from healthy donors in age, gender or cell yield.

Of the isolated RNA, all was reverse transcribed, and so the sequenced material was expressed TCRB transcripts. Generated by immunoSEQ multiplex PCR, the TCRdb table keeps only in-frame clones and is missing some. The sample lists under 300,000 clones, over 11% occurring once. V shed 7 bases and J 2 bases; nucleotides not matched to a gene: 10. The CDR3 length is 16 residues. Germline loops: CDR1 MNHEY, CDR2 SMNVEV (reference sequence). About 120 mL of blood, on average, came from one heparinised draw per donor. This clone was observed a handful of times. Its antigen is unknown. The study, taken as a whole, reports: Fewer insertions but more deletions were seen at VDJ junctions in type 1 diabetes patients. It was possible that PCR favored shorter templates, equally so in patients and controls. TCRB CDR3s were moderately but significantly shorter in Type 1 diabetes patients in all four CD4+ subsets.

Sequenced input: naive CD4+ T cells from blood. The source of this sequence is a man in his thirties or forties with type 1 diabetes. J is TRBJ1-5 and V is TRBV27; TRBD1 agrees at 8 bases. The CDR3 DNA reads as TGTGCCAGCAATCCCAGAGACAGGGGCCGCAATCAGCCCCAGCATTTT. Its protein product is CASNPRDRGRNQPQHF.